This T cell receptor beta chain comes out of a study of T cells in Graves' hyperthyroidism and ophthalmopathy. Turning to the study itself: Any treatment followed the collection of peripheral blood at initial diagnosis. Broader study findings: Among thyroid clonotypes expanded above 0.001, most also appeared in blood.

Trimming took off 5 bases at V and 9 bases at J, with 11 bases between the two ends. CDR1 is ENHRY and CDR2 is SYGVKD in the germline V gene. The CDR3 is made up of 11 amino acids. Amplification yielded TCR beta CDR3 regions, with RNA transcripts as the source. An initial round of RT-PCR targeting the TCR CDR3 relied on the HTBI primer set. In TCRdb, the multiplex PCR reads were re-called with MiXCR into one record per CDR3 protein. The sample consists of 600,000 or so distinct CDR3 sequences, approximately 15% of them appearing once. In its sample, this clonotype was seen many times. What it recognizes is unknown.

Source material: blood. This sequence joins TRBV10-3 and TRBJ2-7, with a tentative D call TRBD1 (6 bases). The clonotype originates from a young woman with Graves' ophthalmopathy. The CDR3 sequence is CAISYQGRQYF. CDR3 bases: TGTGCCATCAGTTATCAGGGGAGGCAGTACTTC.